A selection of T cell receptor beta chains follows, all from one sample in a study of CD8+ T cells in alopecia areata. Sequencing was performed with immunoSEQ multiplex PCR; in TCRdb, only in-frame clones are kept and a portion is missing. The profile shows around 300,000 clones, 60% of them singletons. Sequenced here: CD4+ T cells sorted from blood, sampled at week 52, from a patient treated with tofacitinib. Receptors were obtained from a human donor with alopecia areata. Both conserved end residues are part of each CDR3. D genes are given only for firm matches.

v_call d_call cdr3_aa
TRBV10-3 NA CAIRSSEKLFF
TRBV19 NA CASSDPGTRIGQPQHF
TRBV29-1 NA CSVVRGANTEAFF
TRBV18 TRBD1 CASSPGTGRYEQYF
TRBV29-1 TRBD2 CSVSGGAGGELFF
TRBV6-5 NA CASSPRGNYGYTF
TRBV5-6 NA CASSLGGTSTDTQYF
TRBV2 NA CASSEGVSYEQYF
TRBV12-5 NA CASAPPPLDTQYF
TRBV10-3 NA CAISVEGRDTSPLHF
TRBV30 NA CAYRQESPLHF
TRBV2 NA CASRGGHMNTEAFF
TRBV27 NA CASSLTVLEKLFF
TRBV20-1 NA CSARGAFGYTF
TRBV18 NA CASSRSSGSNTGELFF
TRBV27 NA CASSLLGNSPLHF
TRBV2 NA CASSANTDTQYF
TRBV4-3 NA CASSQEVPGGPYEQYF
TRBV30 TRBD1 CAWSLDRDQPQHF
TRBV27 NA CASSFIGGDQPQHF
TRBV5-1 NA CASSTYNEQFF
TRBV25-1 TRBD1 CASSNRDRGETQYF
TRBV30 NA CAWIRRVGETQYF
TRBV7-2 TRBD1 CASSGRQGFRNIQYF
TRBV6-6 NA CASRAPGGDTDTQYF
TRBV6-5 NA CASSKGPPGPYEQYF
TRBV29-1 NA CSVEDPLTSQYF
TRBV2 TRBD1 CASSPGQGAFF
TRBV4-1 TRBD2 CASSQDLQAGAYNEQFF
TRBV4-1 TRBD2 CASSRIAGARYEQYF
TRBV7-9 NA CASSSDEKLFF
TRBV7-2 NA CASSLLKDTQYF
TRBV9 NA CASSPGTSTDTQYF
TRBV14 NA CASSQVRGGGEQYF
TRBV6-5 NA CASSYSRRGSQYF
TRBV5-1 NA CASSQGIQETQYF
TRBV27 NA CASSLSRNTGELFF
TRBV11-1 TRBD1 CASSRRTGSNTGELFF
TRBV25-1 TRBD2 CASENWLAGGETQYF
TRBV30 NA CAATLGVSYTF
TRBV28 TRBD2 CASSSGGLETQYF
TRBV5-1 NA CASSLDRANEQFF
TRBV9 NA CASSRTDTQYF
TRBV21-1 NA CASRPGTENTGELFF
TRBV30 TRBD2 CAWNKYSGGLSSYEQYF
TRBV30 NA CAWSTSKSNQPQHF
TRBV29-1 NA CSVEVSSGNEQYF
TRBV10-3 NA CAISERGSNTEAFF
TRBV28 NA CASSTPGLNTGELFF
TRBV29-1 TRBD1 CSVTTPRDRDNGYTF
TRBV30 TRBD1 CAWSGQGKRTF
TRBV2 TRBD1 CARGRTGEDSPLHF
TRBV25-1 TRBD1 CASSPLGTGAHEQYF
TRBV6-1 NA CASSEAQGVASKQYF
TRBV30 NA CAWTGRGGTEAFF
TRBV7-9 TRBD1 CATATGTALSRGGYTF
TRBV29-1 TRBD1 CSVEGQGSTDTQYF
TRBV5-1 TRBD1 CASSRGTGNSYNEQFF
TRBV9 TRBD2 CASSVYSGTTYNEQFF
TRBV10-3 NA CAISEPGAGGSSGANVLTF